The 10 T cell receptor beta chains presented below share a single source sample, sequenced in a study of shared clonotypes between healthy human individuals. TCRdb keeps only in-frame clones here, not all; method: immunoSEQ multiplex PCR. There are under 600,000 clones in the sample; roughly four fifths occur only once, and approximately 12% lies in the top ten. Sequenced material: PBMCs. These receptors originate from a woman in her thirties or forties in good health. Some clones in this sample may be carry-over from other donors' samples.

This chain joins TRBV18 and TRBJ2-1; TRBD1 or TRBD2 may be the D gene (5 bases each). This CDR3 is built from 19 residues. Trimming took off 3 bases at V and 0 bases at J, with 21 bases between the two ends. The germline V gene encodes CDR1 KGHSH and CDR2 LQKENI. CDR3 amino acids: CASSPKVGPDRSSYNEQFF. DNA of the CDR3: TGTGCCAGCTCACCCAAGGTGGGACCCGACCGCAGCTCCTACAATGAGCAGTTCTTC.

The chain joins TRBV7-2 to TRBJ2-7, with 9 bases lining up with TRBD1. The CDR3 consists of 14 residues. After removal of 5 bases from V and 3 bases from J, the junction contained 5 bases not matched to a gene. Germline lookup yields CDR1 SGHTA and CDR2 FQGNSA. This chain's CDR3 is CASSILTGGYEQYF. CDR3 nucleotides: TGTGCCAGCAGCATTCTGACAGGGGGCTACGAGCAGTACTTC. The full variable domain, with the rest looked up from reference TRBV7-2 and TRBJ2-7, is GAGVSQSPSNKVTEKGKDVELRCDPISGHTALYWYRQSLGQGLEFLIYFQGNSAPDKSGLPSDRFSAERTGGSVSTLTIQRTQQEDSAVYLCASSILTGGYEQYFGPGTRLTVT.

The chain links TRBV20-1 to TRBJ1-2; D not certain. CDR3 length: 11 residues. Germline V gene sequence: CDR1 DFQATT, CDR2 SNEGSKA (reference sequence). The V end was cut by 5 bases, the J end by 4 bases, with 8 bases between. The CDR3 here is CSAYHSYGYTF. Here the CDR3 DNA reads TGCAGTGCTTACCACAGCTATGGCTACACCTTC.

The V gene is TRBV7-9, the J gene TRBJ2-1; 10 nucleotides match TRBD2. CDR1 is SEHNR, CDR2 FQNEAQ, per germline (reference sequence). This CDR3 contains 17 residues. Unmatched junction bases numbered 6, after V lost 4 bases and J lost 0 bases. The CDR3, as DNA: TGTGCCAGCAGCTCCCCGACTAGCGGGTCCTCCTACAATGAGCAGTTCTTC. As protein: CASSSPTSGSSYNEQFF.

The V gene is TRBV15, the J gene TRBJ2-7; 7 bases align to TRBD2. With 2 bases clipped from V and 5 bases from J, the junction kept 6 bases outside the gene matches. In germline, CDR1 is LNHNV, CDR2 YYDKDF (reference sequence). The CDR3 sequence is 14 residues long. CDR3 in amino acids: CATSRQTLADEQYF. CDR3 in DNA: TGTGCCACCAGCAGACAGACCCTAGCGGACGAGCAGTACTTC.

V is TRBV7-8 and J is TRBJ1-2; possible D gene TRBD1, 6 bases. The V gene's germline CDR1 is SGHVS and CDR2 FQNEAQ. This CDR3 contains 13 residues. The V end was cut by 2 bases, the J end by 6 bases, with 10 bases between. Written as DNA, the CDR3 is TGTGCCAGCAGCTTATGGACAGAGGATGGCTACACCTTC. Protein: CASSLWTEDGYTF. The full variable domain, with the rest looked up from reference TRBV7-8 and TRBJ1-2, is GAGVSQSPRYKVAKRGQDVALRCDPISGHVSLFWYQQALGQGPEFLTYFQNEAQLDKSGLPSDRFFAERPEGSVSTLKIQRTQQEDSAVYLCASSLWTEDGYTFGSGTRLTVV.

This chain joins TRBV5-6 and TRBJ2-4; D remains ambiguous. The CDR3 loop spans 14 amino acids. The V gene's germline CDR1 is SGHDT and CDR2 YYEEEE. The V gene lost 1 base and the J gene lost 2 bases, with 7 bases spanning the gap. CDR3 nucleotides: TGTGCCAGCAGCTTGTTGGGGACCAAAAACATTCAGTACTTC. Amino acids: CASSLLGTKNIQYF.

The chain combines TRBV7-9 with TRBJ2-2; D assignment may be TRBD1 or TRBD2 (5 bases each). Looked up from germline, CDR1 is SEHNR and CDR2 is FQNEAQ (reference sequence). This CDR3 is built from 17 residues. V was cut by 4 bases and J by 0 bases, with 15 bases left in between. The CDR3 is CASSSRRDGANTGELFF. CDR3 coding DNA: TGTGCCAGCAGCTCCCGCCGGGACGGAGCGAACACCGGGGAGCTGTTTTTT.

In its sample, this clone was seen a few times. This chain links TRBV28 with TRBJ2-7, with 13 positions matching TRBD2. The V and J ends lost 2 bases and 6 bases, in that order; junction bases with no gene match: 1. Germline V CDR1 and CDR2: MDHEN, SYDVKM. CDR3 length equals 14 residues. The CDR3 sequence is CASSLRTSGSEQYF. The DNA of the CDR3 is TGTGCCAGCAGTTTAAGGACTAGCGGGAGCGAGCAGTACTTC.

V and J are TRBV7-3 and TRBJ2-3; 9 nucleotides line up with TRBD1. CDR3 length: 14 residues. The V segment lost 5 bases and the J segment 6 bases; nucleotides outside the gene matches: 6. Per the germline V gene, CDR1 is SGHTA and CDR2 is FQGTGA. The CDR3 DNA sequence: TGTGCCAGCAGCGCTAATACAGGGGGCGATACGCAGTATTTT. Its translation is CASSANTGGDTQYF.